These 8 T cell receptor beta chains were all obtained from the same sample, sequenced in a study of cytomegalovirus exposure and HLA in healthy donors (dated by TCRdb to the late 2010s). To prepare the library, the immunoSEQ multiplex PCR assay was applied. The multiplex PCR relied on a mix of 60 forward primers for TCR Vbeta segments and 13 reverse primers for TCR Jbeta segments. In TCRdb, the immuneACCESS table is reduced to in-frame sequences with V and J assigned. These tables do not hold every clone; where another copy was compared, an unresolved V gene accounts for under half, and the others remain unexplained. The sample includes roughly 100,000 clones, with around 75% observed a single time. The top ten clones comprise 2.1% of the sample. The sample consisted of PBMCs. The receptors originated from a young man in good health and CMV-seronegative.

The V call is TRBV7-8, the J call TRBJ2-7; 8 bases are shared with TRBD1. Germline V gene data show CDR1 as SGHVS and CDR2 as FQNEAQ. J was trimmed by 0 bases and V by 5 bases; bases with no gene match: 9. The CDR3 length is 16 residues. Here the CDR3 DNA reads TGTGCCAGCAGCCTCCAGGGGGCACCTCTCTCCTACGAGCAGTACTTC. This gives the protein CASSLQGAPLSYEQYF.

This clone was detected once. The V call is TRBV2, the J call TRBJ2-5, with D perhaps TRBD2 (5 bases). The closer fit of TRBJ2-7 to the DNA end suggests the J call may be wrong. There are 12 residues in the CDR3. Germline V gene lookup returns CDR1 SNHLY and CDR2 FYNNEI. The chain's CDR3 is CASRAASHEQYF. DNA for the CDR3: TGTGCCAGCAGAGCGGCGTCCCACGAGCAGTACTTC.

V and J are TRBV6-5 and TRBJ1-2; TRBD1 might be the D (6 bases). V shed 7 bases and J shed 8 bases, with 17 bases lying between them. The germline V gene has CDR1 MNHEY and CDR2 SVGAGI. The CDR3 totals 13 residues. This CDR3 reads CASKIQGYDGYTF. DNA of the CDR3: TGTGCCAGCAAAATACAGGGTTATGACGGCTACACCTTC.

V usage is TRBV2 and J usage is TRBJ2-5, with 10 nucleotides matching TRBD1. CDR3 length: 13 residues. V was clipped by 5 bases and J by 4 bases; unmatched bases: 1. CDR1 and CDR2 from the germline V gene are SNHLY and FYNNEI. The CDR3 DNA follows: TGTGCCAGCAGTCGGGACAGGGGAGAGACCCAGTACTTC. As protein: CASSRDRGETQYF.

The chain combines TRBV4-3 with TRBJ2-5; D is possibly TRBD2 (5 bases). Per the germline V gene, CDR1 is LGHNA and CDR2 is YSLEER. Trimming cost V 4 bases and J 5 bases, with 14 bases left between them. CDR3 length equals 14 residues. In DNA, the CDR3 is TGCGCCAGCAGCCCCCGCCGAGGGCCCGAGACCCAGTACTTC. As protein: CASSPRRGPETQYF.

The rearrangement uses TRBV5-1 and TRBJ1-2, with TRBD1 as a possible D gene (6 bases). CDR3 length: 12 residues. Trimming removed 2 bases from V and 6 bases from J, with 8 bases in between. Germline V CDR1 and CDR2: SGHRS, YFSETQ. DNA of the CDR3: TGCGCCAGCAGCTTCACAGGGCATGGCTACACCTTC. Its translation is CASSFTGHGYTF.

V usage is TRBV5-6 and J usage is TRBJ2-7, with a possible D match to TRBD1 (6 bases). Trimming removed 4 bases at V and 7 bases at J, with 12 bases between. Germline lookup yields CDR1 SGHDT and CDR2 YYEEEE. The CDR3 totals 12 residues. CDR3 residues: CASSPQRGEQYF. CDR3 DNA sequence: TGTGCCAGCAGCCCTCAGAGGGGGGAGCAGTACTTC. Drawing the rest from reference TRBV5-6 and TRBJ2-7, the complete variable domain is DAGVTQSPTHLIKTRGQQVTLRCSPKSGHDTVSWYQQALGQGPQFIFQYYEEEERQRGNFPDRFSGHQFPNYSSELNVNALLLGDSALYLCASSPQRGEQYFGPGTRLTVT.

The genes are TRBV7-3 and TRBJ2-1; D possibly corresponds to TRBD2 (6 bases). The CDR3 spans 15 residues. CDR1 and CDR2 (germline): SGHTA, FQGTGA. V was shortened by 1 base and J by 8 bases, with 15 bases between the two germline ends. CDR3 nucleotide sequence: TGTGCCAGCAGCTTAATGGGCGGGATGGGGTATGAGCAGTTCTTC. Amino acids: CASSLMGGMGYEQFF.